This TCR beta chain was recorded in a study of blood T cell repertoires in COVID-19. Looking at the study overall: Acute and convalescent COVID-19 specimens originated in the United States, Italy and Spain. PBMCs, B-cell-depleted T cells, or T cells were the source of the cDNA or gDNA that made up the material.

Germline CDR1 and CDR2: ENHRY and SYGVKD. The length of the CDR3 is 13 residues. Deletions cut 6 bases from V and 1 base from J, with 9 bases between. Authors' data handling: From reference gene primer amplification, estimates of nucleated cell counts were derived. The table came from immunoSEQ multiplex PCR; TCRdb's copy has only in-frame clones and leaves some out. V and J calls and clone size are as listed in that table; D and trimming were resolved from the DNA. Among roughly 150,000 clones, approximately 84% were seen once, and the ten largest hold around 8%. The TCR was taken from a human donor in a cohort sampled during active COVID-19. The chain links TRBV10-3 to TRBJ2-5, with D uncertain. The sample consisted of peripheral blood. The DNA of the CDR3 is TGTGCCATCAGCCGACACGTCCAAGAGACCCAGTACTTC. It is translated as CAISRHVQETQYF.